This entry describes one T cell receptor (beta chain). Its antigen is still unknown. No much larger clone is present one base from it, and per-base qualities are unavailable. The donors were healthy, HIV-negative adults with no recently reported acute infections or vaccinations. Every donor was a Caucasian adult residing in Nashville, Tennessee, USA. CD4+ T cells were enriched by magnetic negative selection, after which naive cells were positively selected on CD45RA and the negative fraction was taken as the memory subset. Blood was collected by leukapheresis, and PBMCs were isolated by Ficoll-Histopaque density gradient centrifugation and then cryopreserved in liquid nitrogen vapor phase. Analytical flow cytometry was used to check the purity and quantity of each magnetically sorted T cell population. From each sorted fraction, genomic DNA was isolated and quantified by UV absorbance on a Nanodrop 2000c.

The data were obtained in a study of shared clonotypes between healthy human individuals (dated by TCRdb to 2020 to 2021). About the full investigation: The cohort included three men and a couple of women between 18 and 49 years of age. For each donor, CD4 naive and CD4 memory were each given three plates, CD8 naive was given two plates, and CD8 memory was given one plate. Blood TCR repertoires of five healthy adults were deeply sequenced to estimate repertoire size and the extent of clonotype sharing between individuals. To increase sequencing depth and limit assay-specific biases, different laboratories used diverse techniques to prepare libraries and sequence TCR repertoires. Per donor, leukapheresis produced somewhere between about 0.94 and 10 billion PBMCs.

V was cut back by 4 bases and J by 2 bases, leaving a gap of 16 bases between them. From its cysteine to its phenylalanine, the CDR3 spans 16 amino acids. Only the CDR3 region is kept as DNA, spanning 48 bases read in frame from base 1. Sequences MGHRA (CDR1) and YSYEKL (CDR2) are obtained from the germline V gene. Broader findings and caveats from the paper: About 5% of naive CD4, 3.5% of naive CD8, approximately 2.2% of memory CD4, and 0.35% to 0.4% of memory CD8 clonotypes were shared across several donors. Sampling was restricted to blood, and TCR repertoires in tissues likely differ from the TCR repertoires found in blood. Pairwise subsampling indicated that sequencing depth was expected to affect the degree of clonotype sharing among donors. Larger estimated clonotype richness was generally found for naive subsets than for memory subsets. Because the study included only a small number of donors, the genetic and exposure-history diversity represented was limited. Clonotypes shared by all four sorted-subset donors showed higher generation probabilities than non-shared clonotypes. Even with the large sequencing depth, rarefaction of the sorted-subset datasets indicated that sequencing was incomplete.

Using the deep immunoSEQ assay, multiplex PCR amplified TCR CDR3 regions from genomic DNA. Extracted genomic DNA from each cell subset was distributed evenly across all wells of several immunoSEQ 96-well plates, and each plate was treated as a replicate. For sorted subsets, 150 to 200 ng genomic DNA, equal to about 30,000 T cell genomes, was loaded into each replicate PCR. Purified libraries were measured with a Qubit 3.0 fluorometer, size-checked on a Bioanalyzer 2100, and measured again with the KAPA Library Quantification kit. A separate single-read 150-cycle Illumina NextSeq 550 flow cell was used to sequence each immunoSEQ 96-well plate. For the original study's pipeline: Because the immunoSEQ output held only junctional sequences and lacked quality scores, the filtering could not match the filtering applied to full-length reads. Sequences were annotated with PyIR, a Python wrapper for IgBLAST v1.9, and V/J genes and CDR3 were assigned using IMGT germline references. Any read was removed if the V/J assignment was weak (E-value above 1e-6), the CDR3 was missing, or the read contained stop codons, out-of-frame junctions, or ambiguous translated residues. V3J clonotypes were defined as sequences sharing the same inferred V gene, J gene, and CDR3 amino acid sequence. The percentage overlap between two repertoires was calculated by dividing the number of shared unique clonotypes by the size of the smaller repertoire. RTK rarefaction, the Chao1 estimator, and Recon v2.1 estimates of unobserved clonotypes were used to assess repertoire richness. Generation probabilities were computed with OLGA for all TCRbeta clonotypes obtained by the gDNA method from several donors. TCRdb limited this immuneACCESS table to in-frame rearrangements with V and J called. A share of clones is missing; checked studies link under half to unresolved V genes, and the rest is unexplained. The D gene and trimming were derived from the DNA, and the V and J assignments and clone size from that table. This sample holds over a million clones; around 97% were observed only once. The ten most abundant clones make up roughly 1.2% of the sample.

The rearranged segments are TRBV4-1 and TRBJ2-3; the D gene assignment is ambiguous. The sequence came from a man aged 25 to 40 in good health. Sequencing was performed on naive CD4+ T cells sorted from blood. The cell subset or site tag for this specimen amounts to: CD45RA+ positively selected. The CDR3: CASSPWPSQPTDTQYF. Read as DNA, the sequence is TGCGCCAGCAGCCCCTGGCCCTCCCAGCCCACAGATACGCAGTATTTT.